This T cell receptor beta chain stems from a study of T cells in Graves' hyperthyroidism and ophthalmopathy. Study outcomes and limitations: A model using 13 V-J features told ophthalmopathy apart from stable hyperthyroidism. Researchers found most expanded thyroid clonotypes above 0.001 in blood as well.

Newly diagnosed patients aged 18 to 65 had hyperthyroidism of under 2 months' duration. Exclusions: uncontrolled infection, other autoimmune disease, pregnancy, lactation. It was RNA transcripts that yielded the amplified TCR beta CDR3 regions. When the TCR CDR3 underwent first-round RT-PCR, the HTBI primer set was used. One entry per CDR3 protein results from TCRdb running MiXCR on the multiplex PCR reads. The table has 300,000 to 450,000 distinct CDR3 sequences, around 14% seen once. V was clipped by 8 bases and J by 4 bases, with 11 bases between them. Germline values: CDR1 MNHEY, CDR2 SMNVEV (reference sequence). CDR3 length equals 13 residues. This clonotype was observed a handful of times. Its antigen remains unknown.

This sequence was found in a woman aged 18-30 years with Graves' hyperthyroidism. The V and J genes are TRBV27 and TRBJ2-2; D remains unclear. Sequences were obtained from blood. CDR3 nucleotides: TGTGCCAGCCGCCTCGCCGGCACCGGGGAGCTGTTTTTT. This encodes CASRLAGTGELFF.